The 23 T cell receptor beta chains below were found in one sample sequenced in a study of shared clonotypes between healthy human individuals. Only in-frame clones appear in the TCRdb table, and some are missing; sequencing was by immunoSEQ multiplex PCR. The sample lists about 2.3 million clones; more than 80% were seen once. The material sequenced was naive CD4+ T cells from PBMCs. Sample subset: CD45RA+ positively selected. Receptors originate from a man between 18 and 29 years old in good health. Some clones in this sample may be carry-over from other donors' samples.

This chain connects TRBV9 to TRBJ2-5; tentative D call: TRBD1 (6 bases). This CDR3 spans 13 amino acids. V gave up 7 bases and J gave up 4 bases, with 14 bases separating them. Germline assignment: CDR1 SGDLS and CDR2 YYNGEE. CDR3 amino acids: CASAQGQLETQYF. The CDR3 DNA is TGTGCCAGCGCCCAGGGACAATTAGAGACCCAGTACTTC.

This chain links TRBV21-1 with TRBJ2-2; the table's TRBD2 call for D was not verified on the DNA. TRBV21-1 is annotated as a pseudogene. The CDR3 loop spans 15 amino acids. The CDR3 sequence: CASSKVPGRTGELFF. The CDR3 bases are TGTGCCAGCAGCAAAGTTCCAGGGAGGACCGGGGAGCTGTTTTTT.

The genes are TRBV7-8 and TRBJ2-7, with 7 bases that match TRBD2. Unmatched junction bases numbered 2, after V lost 3 bases and J lost 6 bases. This CDR3 contains 12 residues. CDR1 and CDR2 from the germline V gene are SGHVS and FQNEAQ. CDR3 region: CASSFAGVEQYF. The CDR3 nucleotides read TGTGCCAGCAGCTTTGCGGGAGTCGAGCAGTACTTC. The full variable domain, its missing parts supplied by reference TRBV7-8 and TRBJ2-7, is GAGVSQSPRYKVAKRGQDVALRCDPISGHVSLFWYQQALGQGPEFLTYFQNEAQLDKSGLPSDRFFAERPEGSVSTLKIQRTQQEDSAVYLCASSFAGVEQYFGPGTRLTVT.

V is TRBV7-2 and J is TRBJ1-3; maybe TRBD1 (5 bases). The V gene lost 6 bases and the J gene lost 4 bases, with 13 bases spanning the gap. CDR1 is SGHTA, CDR2 FQGNSA, per germline. The CDR3 has 14 amino acids. For the CDR3, the DNA is TGTGCCAGCAGGTTCGGGGGATCCGGAAACACCATATATTTT. The encoded protein is CASRFGGSGNTIYF.

This clone was recorded once. The chain recombines TRBV6-1 with TRBJ2-7; possibly TRBD1 for D (6 bases). The ends were cut back, 4 bases at V and 4 bases at J, with 8 bases in the middle. CDR1 is MNHNS and CDR2 is SASEGT in the germline V gene. This CDR3 has 12 residues. In DNA, the CDR3 is TGTGCCAGCAGTGTCGGACAGTACGAGCAGTACTTC. Translating it yields CASSVGQYEQYF.

The rearrangement uses TRBV29-1 and TRBJ2-7; the D gene is possibly TRBD1 (5 bases). CDR3 length: 13 residues. Per the germline V gene, CDR1 is SQVTM and CDR2 is ANQGSEA. With 7 bases removed from V and 4 bases from J, the gap between germline ends came to 17 bases. The CDR3 is CSAKGAMGYEQYF. Here the CDR3 DNA reads TGCAGCGCAAAAGGGGCCATGGGATACGAGCAGTACTTC.

The rearrangement links TRBV5-1 to TRBJ2-5; D is perhaps TRBD1 (6 bases). The CDR3 totals 12 residues. V lost 7 bases to trimming and J lost 3 bases, with 10 bases between them. The germline gives CDR1 SGHRS, CDR2 YFSETQ. This CDR3 is CASGRDKETQYF. In DNA form, the CDR3 reads TGCGCCAGCGGCCGGGACAAAGAGACCCAGTACTTC. The whole variable domain, remainder taken from reference TRBV5-1 and TRBJ2-5, is KAGVTQTPRYLIKTRGQQVTLSCSPISGHRSVSWYQQTPGQGLQFLFEYFSETQRNKGNFPGRFSGRQFSNSRSEMNVSTLELGDSALYLCASGRDKETQYFGPGTRLLVL.

The V and J genes are TRBV6-4 and TRBJ1-1, with D unclear. This CDR3 spans 13 amino acids. In germline, CDR1 is MRHNA, CDR2 SNTAGT. Trimming took 4 bases from V and 0 from J, leaving 6 bases between them. The CDR3 is CASSVGMNTEAFF. The CDR3, as DNA: TGTGCCAGCAGTGTGGGGATGAACACTGAAGCTTTCTTT.

The rearrangement links TRBV27 to TRBJ2-3, with 10 nucleotides matching TRBD2. Per the germline V gene, CDR1 is MNHEY and CDR2 is SMNVEV (reference sequence). This CDR3 region has 15 residues. V shed 2 bases and J 4 bases; nucleotides not matched to a gene: 3. CDR3 nucleotides: TGTGCCAGCAGTTTAATGCTAGCGGGAGCAGATACGCAGTATTTT. This sequence encodes CASSLMLAGADTQYF.

The genes are TRBV7-9 and TRBJ2-5; D is possibly TRBD2 (6 bases). The V and J ends lost 5 bases and 3 bases respectively, with 10 bases between them. Germline CDR1 SEHNR, CDR2 FQNEAQ (reference sequence). The CDR3 contains 13 residues. CDR3 sequence (DNA): TGTGCCAGCAGCGGGGACTTGAAAGAGACCCAGTACTTC. It translates to CASSGDLKETQYF.

This clone appeared a few times. The genes are TRBV5-6 and TRBJ1-2, with unresolved D. Germline V CDR1 and CDR2: SGHDT, YYEEEE. Between the trimmed V and J ends, which lost 4 bases and 5 bases, there was a span of 12 bases. This CDR3 spans 13 amino acids. The CDR3 here is CASSAGRGYGYTF. DNA of the CDR3: TGTGCCAGCAGCGCTGGACGGGGATATGGCTACACCTTC.

The V call is TRBV5-6, the J call TRBJ1-2, with 8 bases fitting TRBD1. The CDR3 runs 15 residues. The germline CDR1 and CDR2 sequences are SGHDT and YYEEEE. V shed 0 bases, J shed 4 bases, and the junction held 5 bases outside the gene matches. The CDR3 loop is CASSLVDREGYGYTF. Written as DNA, the CDR3 is TGTGCCAGCAGCTTGGTGGACAGGGAGGGCTATGGCTACACCTTC.

This rearrangement joins TRBV5-8 to TRBJ1-2; 7 bases match TRBD1. V dropped 6 bases and J dropped 4; count of bases not matched to a gene: 12. There are 15 residues in the CDR3. Looked up from germline, CDR1 is SGHTS and CDR2 is YDEGEE. The CDR3 nucleotides read TGTGCCAGCAACTGGCAGGGGGGCTCTGGCTATGGCTACACCTTC. Amino acids: CASNWQGGSGYGYTF. The entire variable domain, with the rest obtained from reference TRBV5-8 and TRBJ1-2, is as follows: EAGVTQSPTHLIKTRGQQATLRCSPISGHTSVYWYQQALGLGLQFLLWYDEGEERNRGNFPPRFSGRQFPNYSSELNVNALELEDSALYLCASNWQGGSGYGYTFGSGTRLTVV.

V is TRBV4-3 and J is TRBJ2-3; the D gene is possibly TRBD2 (6 bases). The CDR3 runs 17 residues. Trimming removed 0 bases at V and 6 bases at J, with 19 bases between. Per germline, CDR1 LGHNA and CDR2 YSLEER. The CDR3 spells CASSQEGEAGGGDTQYF. CDR3 DNA sequence: TGCGCCAGCAGCCAAGAAGGAGAGGCGGGTGGAGGGGATACGCAGTATTTT.

The J gene is TRBJ1-1, the V gene TRBV19, with 8 positions matching TRBD1. The CDR3 spans 17 residues. In germline, CDR1 is LNHDA, CDR2 SQIVND (reference sequence). The V and J ends lost 4 bases and 0 bases, in that order; junction bases with no gene match: 10. CDR3 loop: CASSTGRWTGMNTEAFF. DNA for the CDR3: TGTGCCAGTAGTACGGGACGCTGGACAGGGATGAACACTGAAGCTTTCTTT.

The chain uses TRBV2 and TRBJ2-5, with TRBD2 matching over 8 bases. After removal of 7 bases from V and 5 bases from J, the junction contained 12 bases not matched to a gene. The germline V gene has CDR1 SNHLY and CDR2 FYNNEI. The length of the CDR3 is 15 residues. This CDR3 is CASNRGLAGFETQYF. The CDR3 DNA is TGTGCCAGCAACCGAGGACTAGCAGGGTTTGAGACCCAGTACTTC. Combining the CDR3 with reference TRBV2 and TRBJ2-5 gives the whole variable domain EPEVTQTPSHQVTQMGQEVILRCVPISNHLYFYWYRQILGQKVEFLVSFYNNEISEKSEIFDDQFSVERPDGSNFTLKIRSTKLEDSAMYFCASNRGLAGFETQYFGPGTRLLVL.

In nucleotides, the CDR3 is TGTGCCAGCAGTTCCCCGGCTAGGGGTGGGTACGAGCAGTACTTC. It translates to CASSSPARGGYEQYF. V and J are TRBV6-5 and TRBJ2-7; possibly TRBD1 for D (5 bases). The CDR3 covers 15 residues. Germline V gene sequence: CDR1 MNHEY, CDR2 SVGAGI. V lost 4 bases and J lost 4, with 17 bases in between.

In DNA, the CDR3 is TGTGCCAGCAGCCCCGCTTACAGGGGGGATCAGCCCCAGCATTTT. Encoded protein: CASSPAYRGDQPQHF. V usage is TRBV6-5 and J usage is TRBJ1-5, with 8 nucleotides matching TRBD1. Germline V lookup: CDR1 MNHEY, CDR2 SVGAGI. Trimming removed 6 bases from V and 5 bases from J; junction bases left unmatched: 9. This CDR3 contains 15 residues.

This clone was detected once. The CDR3 loop reads CASSKTGMTFF. CDR3 bases: TGCGCCAGCAGTAAGACAGGGATGACTTTCTTT. This chain uses TRBV10-2 with TRBJ1-1, with 7 positions matching TRBD1. The CDR3 is 11 amino acids. Per the germline V gene, CDR1 is WSHSY and CDR2 is SAAADI. V lost 5 bases and J lost 12; bases outside the gene matches: 6.

This chain joins TRBV2 and TRBJ1-5, with 10 nucleotides matching TRBD1. Germline CDR1 and CDR2: SNHLY and FYNNEI. The CDR3 runs to 15 residues. Losses at the gene ends were 6 bases for V and 0 bases for J; bases not matched to a gene: 2. The CDR3 protein is CASRTGGYSNQPQHF. In DNA form, the CDR3 reads TGTGCCAGCAGGACAGGGGGCTATAGCAATCAGCCCCAGCATTTT.

V and J are TRBV30 and TRBJ2-7; D perhaps matches TRBD2 (5 bases). The CDR3 has 14 amino acids. Trimming pared 0 bases from V and 6 bases from J, leaving 15 bases between. CDR1 and CDR2 from the germline V gene are GTSNPN and SVGIG (reference sequence). The chain's CDR3 is CAWSVLDGLPEQYF. The DNA of the CDR3 is TGTGCCTGGAGTGTACTGGACGGACTCCCCGAGCAGTACTTC. Full variable domain (missing parts from reference TRBV30 and TRBJ2-7): SQTIHQWPATLVQPVGSPLSLECTVEGTSNPNLYWYRQAAGRGLQLLFYSVGIGQISSEVPQNLSASRPQDRQFILSSKKLLLSDSGFYLCAWSVLDGLPEQYFGPGTRLTVT.

The rearrangement uses TRBV15 and TRBJ1-5; TRBD1 is a possible D gene (5 bases). The V end lost 4 bases, the J end lost 7 bases, and 17 bases lay between the germline ends. Germline values: CDR1 LNHNV, CDR2 YYDKDF (reference sequence). CDR3 length: 15 amino acids. DNA of the CDR3: TGTGCCACCAGCATTAGACAAGGGGCAGGACAGCCCCAGCATTTT. Translation gives CATSIRQGAGQPQHF.

The J gene is TRBJ2-5, the V gene TRBV7-2; D not certain. V was pared by 1 base and J by 13 bases, with 13 bases between. Germline CDR1 reads SGHTA; CDR2 reads FQGNSA. The CDR3 length is 12 residues. The CDR3 spells CASSLGLRARYF. CDR3 DNA: TGTGCCAGCAGCTTAGGGTTACGGGCGAGGTACTTC.